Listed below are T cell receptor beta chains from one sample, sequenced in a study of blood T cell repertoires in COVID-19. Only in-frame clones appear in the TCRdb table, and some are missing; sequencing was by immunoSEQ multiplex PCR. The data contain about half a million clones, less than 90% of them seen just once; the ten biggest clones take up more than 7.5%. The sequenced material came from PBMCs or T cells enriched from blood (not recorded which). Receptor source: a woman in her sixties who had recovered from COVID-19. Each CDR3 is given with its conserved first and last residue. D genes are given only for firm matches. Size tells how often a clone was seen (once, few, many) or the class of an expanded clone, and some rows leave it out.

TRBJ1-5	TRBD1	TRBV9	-	TGTGCCAGCAGCGTAGCTCCAGGGGGGCCCCAGCATTTT	CASSVAPGGPQHF
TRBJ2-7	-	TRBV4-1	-	TGCGCCAGCAGCCACCAGGGAACCTACGAGCAGTACTTC	CASSHQGTYEQYF
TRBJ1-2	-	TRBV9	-	TGTGCCAGCAGCGTGGCAGGCAACTATGGCTACACCTTC	CASSVAGNYGYTF
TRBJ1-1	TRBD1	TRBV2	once	TGTGCCAGCAGTGTTGGACAGGGGAGCACTGAAGCTTTCTTT	CASSVGQGSTEAFF
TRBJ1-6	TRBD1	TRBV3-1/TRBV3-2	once	TGTGCCAGCAGCCAGCGACAGGGTATGTCACCCCTCCACTTT	CASSQRQGMSPLHF
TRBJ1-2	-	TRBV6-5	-	TGTGCCAGCAGTTACGTAAGGGCGGGGTCCTATGGCTACACCTTC	CASSYVRAGSYGYTF
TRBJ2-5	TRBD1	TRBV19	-	TGTGCCAGTACCCTCGGACAGGGGGCGTGGGAGACCCAGTACTTC	CASTLGQGAWETQYF
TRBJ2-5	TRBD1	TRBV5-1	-	TGCGCCAGCAGCTTGGGGGGACAGGGGACCCAGTACTTC	CASSLGGQGTQYF
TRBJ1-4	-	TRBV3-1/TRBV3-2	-	TGTGCCAGCAGCCAAGCGCGGGGGGTGAAGTCAACTAATGAAAAACTGTTTTTT	CASSQARGVKSTNEKLFF
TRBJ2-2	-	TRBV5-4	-	TGTGCCAGCAGCTTGGGGGGCAGGAGTACCGGGGAGCTGTTTTTT	CASSLGGRSTGELFF
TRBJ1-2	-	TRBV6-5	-	TGTGCCAGCAGGTATTACAGTGGAAGCTATGGCTACACCTTC	CASRYYSGSYGYTF
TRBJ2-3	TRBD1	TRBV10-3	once	TGTGCCATCAGGGGTCCCGGGACAGGGACGGGGACAGATACGCAGTATTTT	CAIRGPGTGTGTDTQYF
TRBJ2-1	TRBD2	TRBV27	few	TGTGCCAGCAGTTTTGCCGGGGGGGCCTCTAATGAGCAGTTCTTC	CASSFAGGASNEQFF
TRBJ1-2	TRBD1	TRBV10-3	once	TGTGCCATCACGGGGGGACAGGGGGTCAGTGGCTACACCTTC	CAITGGQGVSGYTF
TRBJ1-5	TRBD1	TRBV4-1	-	TGCGCCAGCAGCTCGGACAGGGGCCCTTATAGCAATCAGCCCCAGCATTTT	CASSSDRGPYSNQPQHF
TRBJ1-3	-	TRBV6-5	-	TGTGCCAGCACCCTCAGGGGATCAGCTGGAAACACCATATATTTT	CASTLRGSAGNTIYF
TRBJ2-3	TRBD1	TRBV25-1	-	TGTGCCAGCAGCAGCTTTGGGACAGGGGGCCCAGATACGCAGTATTTT	CASSSFGTGGPDTQYF
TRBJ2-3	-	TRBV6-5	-	TGTGCCAGCAGTACAGGCTACACAAATACGCAGTATTTT	CASSTGYTNTQYF
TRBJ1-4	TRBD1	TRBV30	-	TGTGCCTGGAGTAACAGGGGTTATAATGAAAAACTGTTTTTT	CAWSNRGYNEKLFF
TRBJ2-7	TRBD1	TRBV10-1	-	TGCGCCAGCAGTAGACAGGGAAGATTCGACGAGCAGTACTTC	CASSRQGRFDEQYF
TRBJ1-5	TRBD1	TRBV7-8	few	TGTGCCACCGGACAGGTTAGCAATCAGCCCCAGCATTTT	CATGQVSNQPQHF
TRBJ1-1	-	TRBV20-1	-	TGCAGTGCTAGACCGGACACTGAAGCTTTCTTT	CSARPDTEAFF
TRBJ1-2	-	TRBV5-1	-	TGCGCCAGCAGCTTGGGGGGCAGTTATGGCTACACCTTC	CASSLGGSYGYTF
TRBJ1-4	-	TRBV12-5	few	TGTGCTAGTGGTTTCGGACAAGCAACTAATGAAAAACTGTTTTTT	CASGFGQATNEKLFF
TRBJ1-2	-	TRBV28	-	TGTGCCAGCACTAGGGCGGAGGGGACGAACCATGGCTACACCTTC	CASTRAEGTNHGYTF
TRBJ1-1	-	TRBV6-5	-	TGTGCCAGCACCAGTAGGGGGATGAACACTGAAGCTTTCTTT	CASTSRGMNTEAFF
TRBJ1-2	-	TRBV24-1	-	TGTGCCACCAGTGATTTTGCGGGGGCGGGTGGCTACACCTTC	CATSDFAGAGGYTF
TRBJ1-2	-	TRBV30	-	TGTGCCTGGGCCCTGGGCTTGGATGGCTACACCTTC	CAWALGLDGYTF